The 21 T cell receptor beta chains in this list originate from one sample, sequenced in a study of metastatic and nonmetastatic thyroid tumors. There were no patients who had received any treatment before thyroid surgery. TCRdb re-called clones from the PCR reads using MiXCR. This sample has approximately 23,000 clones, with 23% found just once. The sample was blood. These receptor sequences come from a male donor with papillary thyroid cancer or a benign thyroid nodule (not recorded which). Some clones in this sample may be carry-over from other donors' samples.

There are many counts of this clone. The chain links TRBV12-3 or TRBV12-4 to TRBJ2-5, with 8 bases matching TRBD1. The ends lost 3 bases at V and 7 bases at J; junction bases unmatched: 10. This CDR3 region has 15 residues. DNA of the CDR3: TGTGCCAGCAGTTTCCGAGGGACAGGCCAGGGGACCCAGTACTTC. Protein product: CASSFRGTGQGTQYF.

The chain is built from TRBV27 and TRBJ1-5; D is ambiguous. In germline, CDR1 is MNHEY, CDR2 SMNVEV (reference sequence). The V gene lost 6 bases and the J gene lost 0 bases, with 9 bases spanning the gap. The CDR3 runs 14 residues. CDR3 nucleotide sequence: TGTGCCAGCAGGAGAGGGCTTAGCAATCAGCCCCAGCATTTT. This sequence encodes CASRRGLSNQPQHF.

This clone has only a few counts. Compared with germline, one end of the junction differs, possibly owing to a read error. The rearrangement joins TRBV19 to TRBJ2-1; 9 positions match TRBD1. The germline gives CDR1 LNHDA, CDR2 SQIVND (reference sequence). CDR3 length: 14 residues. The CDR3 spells CASIRGDRVGEQFF. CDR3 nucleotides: TGTGCTAGTATTAGGGGGGACAGGGTGGGTGAGCAGTTCTTC.

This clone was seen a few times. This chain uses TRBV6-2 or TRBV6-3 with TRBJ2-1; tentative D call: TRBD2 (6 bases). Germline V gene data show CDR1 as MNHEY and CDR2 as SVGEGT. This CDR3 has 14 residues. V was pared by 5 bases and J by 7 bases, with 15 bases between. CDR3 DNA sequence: TGTGCCAGCAGTATTGGGGGGTTTGTGAATGAGCAGTTCTTC. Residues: CASSIGGFVNEQFF.

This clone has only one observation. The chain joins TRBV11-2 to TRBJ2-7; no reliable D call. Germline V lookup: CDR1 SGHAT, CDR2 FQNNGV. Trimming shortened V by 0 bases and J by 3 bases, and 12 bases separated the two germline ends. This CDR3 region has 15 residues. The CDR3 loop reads CASSLDLLNYYEQYF. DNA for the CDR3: TGTGCCAGCAGCTTAGATTTATTGAATTACTACGAGCAGTACTTC.

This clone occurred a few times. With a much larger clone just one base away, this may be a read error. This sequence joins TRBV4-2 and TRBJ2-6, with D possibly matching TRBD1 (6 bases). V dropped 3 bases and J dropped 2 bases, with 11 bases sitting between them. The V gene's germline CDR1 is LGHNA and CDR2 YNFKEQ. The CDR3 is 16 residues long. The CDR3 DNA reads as TGTGCCAGCAGCCACACGGCAGGGGCTGGGGCCAACGTCCTGACTTTC. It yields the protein CASSHTAGAGANVLTF.

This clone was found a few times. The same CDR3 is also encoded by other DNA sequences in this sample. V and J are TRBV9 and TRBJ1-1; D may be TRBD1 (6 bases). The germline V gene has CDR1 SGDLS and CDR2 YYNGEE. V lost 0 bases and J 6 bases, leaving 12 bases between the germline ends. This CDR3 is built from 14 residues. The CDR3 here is CASSVEQGRSEAFF. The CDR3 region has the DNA TGTGCCAGCAGCGTAGAACAGGGTCGCTCTGAAGCTTTCTTT.

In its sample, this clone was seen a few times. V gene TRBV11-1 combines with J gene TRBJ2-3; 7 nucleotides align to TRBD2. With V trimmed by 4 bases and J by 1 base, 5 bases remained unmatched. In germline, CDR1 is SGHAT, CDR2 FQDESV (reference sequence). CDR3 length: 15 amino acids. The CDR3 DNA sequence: TGTGCCAGCAGCTGGGGGGGGGACGGCACAGATACGCAGTATTTT. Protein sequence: CASSWGGDGTDTQYF.

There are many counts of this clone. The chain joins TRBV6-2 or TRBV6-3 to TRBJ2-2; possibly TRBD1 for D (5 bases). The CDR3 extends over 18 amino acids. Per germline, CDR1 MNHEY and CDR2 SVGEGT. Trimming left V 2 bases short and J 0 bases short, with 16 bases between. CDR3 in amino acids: CASSYMDTGPANTGELFF. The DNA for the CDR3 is TGTGCCAGCAGTTACATGGACACCGGGCCGGCGAACACCGGGGAGCTGTTTTTT.

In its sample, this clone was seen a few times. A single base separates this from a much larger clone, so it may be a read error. DNA of the CDR3: TGCAGTGCAGCGACAGGGGTGGGCTCTGGGGCCAACGTCCTGACTTTC. Encoded protein: CSAATGVGSGANVLTF. This sequence joins TRBV20-1 and TRBJ2-6, with 8 bases fitting TRBD1. With V trimmed by 6 bases and J by 0 bases, 7 bases remained unmatched. This CDR3 contains 16 residues. Germline V CDR1 and CDR2: DFQATT, SNEGSKA (reference sequence).

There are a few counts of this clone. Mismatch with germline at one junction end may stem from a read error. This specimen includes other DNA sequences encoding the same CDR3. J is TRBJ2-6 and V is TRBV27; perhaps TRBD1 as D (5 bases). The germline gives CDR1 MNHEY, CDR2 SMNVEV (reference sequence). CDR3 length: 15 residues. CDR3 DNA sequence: TGTGCCAGCAGTCACCAAGGCTCTGGGGCAAACGTACTGACTTTC. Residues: CASSHQGSGANVLTF.

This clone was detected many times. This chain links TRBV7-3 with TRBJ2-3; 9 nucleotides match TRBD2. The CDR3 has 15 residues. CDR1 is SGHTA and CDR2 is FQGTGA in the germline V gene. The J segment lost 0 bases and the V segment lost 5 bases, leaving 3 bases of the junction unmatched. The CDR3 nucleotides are TGTGCCAGCAGCCCCGGGACTAGCAGCACAGATACGCAGTATTTT. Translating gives CASSPGTSSTDTQYF.

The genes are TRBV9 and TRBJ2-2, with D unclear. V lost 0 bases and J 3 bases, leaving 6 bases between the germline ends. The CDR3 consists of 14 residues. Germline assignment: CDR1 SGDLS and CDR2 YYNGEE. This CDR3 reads CASSVAWHTGELFF. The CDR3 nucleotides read TGTGCCAGCAGCGTAGCGTGGCACACCGGGGAGCTGTTTTTT. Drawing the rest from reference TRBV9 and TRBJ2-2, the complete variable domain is DSGVTQTPKHLITATGQRVTLRCSPRSGDLSVYWYQQSLDQGLQFLIQYYNGEERAKGNILERFSAQQFPDLHSELNLSSLELGDSALYFCASSVAWHTGELFFGEGSRLTVL.

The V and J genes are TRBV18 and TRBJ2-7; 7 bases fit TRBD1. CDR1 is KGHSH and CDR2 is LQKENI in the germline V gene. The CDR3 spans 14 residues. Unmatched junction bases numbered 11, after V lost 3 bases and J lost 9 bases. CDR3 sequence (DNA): TGTGCCAGCTCACCGGGGACAGCCACCTACCGGCAGTACTTC. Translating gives CASSPGTATYRQYF.

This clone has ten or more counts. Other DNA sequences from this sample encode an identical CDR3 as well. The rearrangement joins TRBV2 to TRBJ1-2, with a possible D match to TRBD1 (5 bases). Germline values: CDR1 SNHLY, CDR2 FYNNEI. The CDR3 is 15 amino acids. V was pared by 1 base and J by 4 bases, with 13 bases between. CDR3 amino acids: CASSEGGGMGYGYTF. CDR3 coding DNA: TGTGCCAGCAGTGAAGGGGGCGGCATGGGCTATGGCTACACCTTC.

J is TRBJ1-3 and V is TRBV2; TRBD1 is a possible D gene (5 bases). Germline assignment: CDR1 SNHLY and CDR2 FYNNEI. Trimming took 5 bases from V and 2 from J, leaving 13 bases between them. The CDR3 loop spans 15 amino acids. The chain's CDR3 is CASSTDSNPGNTIYF. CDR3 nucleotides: TGTGCCAGCAGTACTGACAGCAACCCTGGAAACACCATATATTTT.

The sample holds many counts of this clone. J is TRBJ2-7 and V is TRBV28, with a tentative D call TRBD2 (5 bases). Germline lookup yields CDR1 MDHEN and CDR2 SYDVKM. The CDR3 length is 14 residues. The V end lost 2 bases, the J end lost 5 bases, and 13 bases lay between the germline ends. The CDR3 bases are TGTGCCAGCAGTTTAATACCGGGGAGTCACGAGCAGTACTTC. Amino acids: CASSLIPGSHEQYF.

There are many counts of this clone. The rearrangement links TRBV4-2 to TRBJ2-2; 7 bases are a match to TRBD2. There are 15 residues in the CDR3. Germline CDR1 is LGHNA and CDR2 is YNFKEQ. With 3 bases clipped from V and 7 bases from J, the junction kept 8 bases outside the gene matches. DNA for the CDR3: TGTGCCAGCAGCCAGGATTCGGGAGGCATCGGGGAGCTGTTTTTT. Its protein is CASSQDSGGIGELFF.

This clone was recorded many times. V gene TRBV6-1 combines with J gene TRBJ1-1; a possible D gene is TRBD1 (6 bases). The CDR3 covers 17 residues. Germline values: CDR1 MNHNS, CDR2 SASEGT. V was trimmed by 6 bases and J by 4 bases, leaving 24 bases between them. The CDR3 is CASRPNSLYRESTEAFF. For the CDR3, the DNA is TGTGCCAGCAGGCCCAATTCCCTGTACAGGGAGAGCACTGAAGCTTTCTTT.

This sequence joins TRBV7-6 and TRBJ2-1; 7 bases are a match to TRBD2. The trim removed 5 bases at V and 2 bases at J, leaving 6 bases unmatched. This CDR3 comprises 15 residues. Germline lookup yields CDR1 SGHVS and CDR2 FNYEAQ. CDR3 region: CASSTEAGTYNEQFF. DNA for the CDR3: TGTGCCAGCAGCACCGAAGCGGGAACCTACAATGAGCAGTTCTTC.

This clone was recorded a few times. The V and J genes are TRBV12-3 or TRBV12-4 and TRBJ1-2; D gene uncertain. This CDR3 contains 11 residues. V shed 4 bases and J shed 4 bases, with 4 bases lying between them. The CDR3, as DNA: TGTGCCAGCAGTTCGGGCTATGGCTACACCTTC. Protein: CASSSGYGYTF.